This TCR beta chain was sequenced for a study of CD8+CD57+ T cells in acquired aplastic anemia (dated by TCRdb to 2017 to 2018). Describing the broader study: A mean of around 3.3 ug of DNA, ranging from 0.2 to 27.4 ug, was extracted from sorted CD4+ and CD8+ cells. A CD8+CD57+ expansion meant a frequency higher than the mean frequency seen in healthy subjects. Findings and caveats that apply to the study as a whole: About 28 CD8+ CDR3 sequences were found in both patients and controls but appeared to be highly expressed in patients and within the immunodominant clones of the patients. Patients and healthy controls showed no significant difference in CD8+ Simpson's diversity (P=0.060).

In this sample, this clonotype turned up once. The specificity of this receptor is unknown. Per-base qualities were not stored, and no clone one base away is much larger. One read amounts to weak evidence. Genomic DNA served as template for TCR beta VDJ combination and CDR3 sequence profiling. An Illumina HiSeq 2000 was the platform used for TCR repertoire sequencing. The source study handled its data this way. TRBV/TRBJ rearrangement plots, CDR3 size and DJ length profiles, and Simpson's diversity index were used to assess repertoires. The immunodominant clone was defined as the most abundant DNA sequence in deep sequencing data. CDR3 amino acid sequences were checked for sharing across subjects and were also compared against the VDJdb database and published repertoires. Starting from the raw public reads, TCRdb applied fastp trimming at Q25, assembled clones with MiXCR and retained in-frame beta chains. Rows matching on CDR3 protein sequence are summarized as one entry with the most common DNA and genes. None of the V and J calls come from the authors' own analysis; TCRdb made them. The sample table records about 98,000 distinct CDR3 sequences; around 68% of these occur just once. The ten largest clones represent 65% of the sample.

Patients chosen for sequencing had shown expansion of CD8+CD57+ cells by flow cytometry. Every patient had a diagnosis of severe acquired aplastic anemia based on International Study of Aplastic Anemia and Agranulocytosis and Camitta criteria. No therapy had been received by the patients at the time of blood sampling. The study deep-sequenced TCR repertoires of sorted CD4+ and CD8+ blood T cells from severe aplastic anemia patients and healthy subjects. Patients were enrolled under clinicaltrials.gov protocols 00001620, 01623167, 00001397, 00071045, 00081523 and 00961064 in the USA. Ficoll-Paque density gradient centrifugation was used to isolate peripheral blood mononuclear cells. Before DNA extraction, CD4+ and CD8+ T cells were sorted by FACS or by magnetic beads. V is cut by 4 bases and J by 4 bases, and the space between the germline ends is 16 bases. The germline V gene (reference sequence) provides CDR1 DFQATT and CDR2 SNEGSKA. Including cysteine and phenylalanine, the CDR3 has 14 amino acids. Just CDR3 DNA is preserved here, 42 bases in frame from base 1.

This TCR was recovered from a human donor with aplastic anemia. Sequencing used sorted CD4+, CD8+, or CD8+CD57+ T cells (not recorded which) from PBMCs. The chain is assembled from TRBV20-1 and TRBJ1-2, with a tentative D gene TRBD1 over 6 matching bases. The bases are TGCAGTGCTACCAAACAGGGTGTTGGCTATGGCTACACCTTC. This gives the protein CSATKQGVGYGYTF.